The sequence of this T cell receptor delta chain was determined in a study of gamma-delta T cells after stem cell transplantation. CDR1 is GEAIGNYY, CDR2 EKD, per germline. This CDR3 comprises 17 residues. The trim removed 3 bases at V and 0 bases at J, leaving 10 bases unmatched. TCRdb reprocessed the RT-PCR reads through CATT. Counted here are 2,800 or so delta-chain clones, about 3.4% occurring once; the ten biggest clones make up 25% to 30%. This chain links TRDV2 with TRDJ1, with 9 bases fitting TRDD3. This clonotype originated in a human donor. It is not recorded whose cells these are; they may come from a transplant donor. The specimen sequenced was gamma-delta T cells. CDR3 amino acids: CACDSLLGDYNTDKLIF. CDR3 DNA sequence: TGTGCCTGTGACTCCTTACTGGGGGACTATAACACCGATAAACTCATCTTT.